This record concerns one T cell receptor (beta chain) sequence. Its antigen is unknown. TCRdb's table, derived via immunoSEQ multiplex PCR, lists solely in-frame clones and lacks some. This table holds about 98,000 clones, roughly four fifths found once. The CDR3 runs to 15 residues. The germline V gene encodes CDR1 SGDLS and CDR2 YYNGEE. Losses at the gene ends were 0 bases for V and 4 bases for J; bases not matched to a gene: 5. The data are from a study of graft-versus-host responses after intestinal transplantation. Study as a whole: Tacrolimus and steroids were given for two to three years to all recipients after anti-thymocyte globulin induction.

Overall study results and limits: Those patients showing graft-donor T cell macrochimerism displayed high graft-versus-host to host-versus-graft clonal ratios in allografts. GvH clones turned up in recipient marrow; some had shown up first in ileum or blood. Circulating GvH clones peaking coincided with falling HvG clones soon after transplant.

The sample here was unstimulated CD8+ T cells sorted from spleen or lymph node cells, taken before intestinal transplant. This TCR was recovered from a human donor who received an intestinal transplant. V usage is TRBV9 and J usage is TRBJ2-7; TRBD2 agrees at 9 bases. The CDR3 DNA reads as TGTGCCAGCAGCGTAGGCCCTAGCGGGACTTACGAGCAGTACTTC. Encoded protein: CASSVGPSGTYEQYF.